The 14 T cell receptor beta chains in this list originate from one sample, sequenced in a study of blood T cell repertoires in COVID-19. Produced via immunoSEQ multiplex PCR; TCRdb's table is partial and in-frame only. The sample shows about 34,000 clones, approximately 82% of them seen only once. The sequencing input was peripheral blood. Every receptor here comes from a woman between 55 and 75 years old with acute or convalescent COVID-19.

The gene calls are TRBV27 and TRBJ1-3; TRBD1 matches 7 bases. CDR3 size: 14 residues. Losses at the gene ends were 5 bases for V and 4 bases for J; bases not matched to a gene: 5. The germline V gene encodes CDR1 MNHEY and CDR2 SMNVEV (reference sequence). The CDR3 sequence is CASSTRGVGNTIYF. CDR3 coding DNA: TGTGCCAGCAGTACCAGGGGGGTGGGAAACACCATATATTTT.

The chain combines TRBV10-2 with TRBJ1-4, with 7 bases matching TRBD1. This CDR3 has 13 amino acids. V gave up 0 bases and J gave up 9 bases; unmatched junction bases: 1. Germline loops: CDR1 WSHSY, CDR2 SAAADI. The CDR3 loop reads CASSESTGKKLFF. For the CDR3, the DNA is TGCGCCAGCAGTGAGTCGACAGGGAAAAAACTGTTTTTT.

This clone was found a few times. CDR3: CAISATGDYQETQYF. CDR3 DNA: TGTGCCATCAGTGCGACCGGGGACTACCAAGAGACCCAGTACTTC. The gene calls are TRBV10-3 and TRBJ2-5; tentatively, D is TRBD2 (6 bases). CDR1 and CDR2 from the germline V gene are ENHRY and SYGVKD. V was cut by 4 bases and J by 0 bases, with 12 bases left in between. This CDR3 has 15 residues.

This clone is termed medium-sized (0.01 to 0.1%). The genes are TRBV3-1 (or the pseudogene TRBV3-2) and TRBJ1-6, with D tentatively TRBD1 (5 bases). Germline V gene sequence: CDR1 LGHDT, CDR2 YNNKEL (reference sequence). The V and J ends lost 3 bases and 7 bases respectively, with 10 bases between them. The CDR3 consists of 14 residues. In nucleotides, the CDR3 is TGTGCCAGCAGCCAGCTGGGGGGGAATTCACCCCTCCACTTT. Translation gives CASSQLGGNSPLHF.

The chain couples TRBV28 to TRBJ1-5, with D possibly matching TRBD1 (6 bases). This CDR3 has 15 residues. V was trimmed by 5 bases and J by 6 bases, leaving 17 bases between them. CDR1 and CDR2 from the germline V gene are MDHEN and SYDVKM. As DNA, the CDR3 is TGTGCCAGCAGTAACATGGACAGTATGTTTCAGCCCCAGCATTTT. Residues: CASSNMDSMFQPQHF.

The chain uses TRBV19 and TRBJ1-3; 7 bases align to TRBD1. The germline gives CDR1 LNHDA, CDR2 SQIVND (reference sequence). CDR3 length: 17 amino acids. Trimming cost V 4 bases and J 2 bases; bases outside gene matches: 11. The CDR3 nucleotides are TGTGCCAGTAGTACCGCCCTTCGTCAGGGGGCTGGAAACACCATATATTTT. This gives the protein CASSTALRQGAGNTIYF. The full variable domain, its missing parts supplied by reference TRBV19 and TRBJ1-3, is DGGITQSPKYLFRKEGQNVTLSCEQNLNHDAMYWYRQDPGQGLRLIYYSQIVNDFQKGDIAEGYSVSREKKESFPLTVTSAQKNPTAFYLCASSTALRQGAGNTIYFGEGSWLTVV.

The chain recombines TRBV27 with TRBJ2-2; D gene uncertain. CDR1 and CDR2 (germline): MNHEY, SMNVEV (reference sequence). V was shortened by 0 bases and J by 7 bases, with 12 bases between the two germline ends. The CDR3 has 15 residues. CDR3 bases: TGTGCCAGCAGTTTATCGGGCCCCTCCATCGGGGAGCTGTTTTTT. Translated: CASSLSGPSIGELFF.

The V call is TRBV6-2 or TRBV6-3, the J call TRBJ1-2; weak D call: TRBD1 (6 bases). This CDR3 is built from 14 residues. CDR1 is MNHEY, CDR2 SVGEGT, per germline. V was cut by 2 bases and J by 2 bases, with 9 bases left in between. This CDR3 is CASSYSGQNYGYTF. DNA of the CDR3: TGTGCCAGCAGTTACAGTGGACAGAACTATGGCTACACCTTC.

The chain combines TRBV18 with TRBJ2-3, with TRBD1 identical over 7 bases. V lost 2 bases, J lost 2 bases, and 7 bases stayed unmatched. This CDR3 comprises 16 residues. From germline, CDR1 is KGHSH and CDR2 LQKENI. The CDR3: CASSPGQDLYTDTQYF. CDR3 sequence (DNA): TGTGCCAGCTCACCAGGACAGGACCTTTACACAGATACGCAGTATTTT.

CDR3 residues: CATSRDAYGQGNQPQHF. The CDR3 region has the DNA TGTGCCACCAGCAGGGATGCTTACGGACAGGGGAATCAGCCCCAGCATTTT. The J gene is TRBJ1-5, the V gene TRBV15; the match to TRBD1 covers 9 bases. This CDR3 is 17 amino acids long. V trimming: 3 bases; J trimming: 4 bases; junction bases outside the gene matches: 10. CDR1 LNHNV and CDR2 YYDKDF come from the germline V gene (reference sequence).

The rearrangement links TRBV11-2 to TRBJ2-2; D unclear. CDR3 length: 16 residues. CDR1 and CDR2 from the germline V gene are SGHAT and FQNNGV. Trimming pared 3 bases from V and 7 bases from J, leaving 18 bases between. The CDR3 sequence: CASSFFGSHNGGELFF. For the CDR3, the DNA is TGTGCCAGCAGCTTTTTCGGTTCCCATAATGGCGGGGAGCTGTTTTTT.

The V gene is TRBV29-1, the J gene TRBJ2-3; possible D gene TRBD1, 5 bases. Germline CDR1 SQVTM, CDR2 ANQGSEA. This CDR3 has 15 residues. Trimming took 4 bases from V and 4 from J, leaving 18 bases between them. DNA of the CDR3: TGCAGCGTTGTAGACCGGAAGGGGTTGCCAGATACGCAGTATTTT. As protein: CSVVDRKGLPDTQYF.

The chain has TRBV27 and TRBJ1-6; TRBD1 agrees at 10 bases. This CDR3 has 15 residues. V was pared by 6 bases and J by 7 bases, with 6 bases of the junction left unmatched. Germline V gene sequence: CDR1 MNHEY, CDR2 SMNVEV (reference sequence). The CDR3 region is CASRPSGQGNSPLHF. CDR3 in DNA: TGTGCCAGCAGGCCATCGGGACAGGGGAATTCACCCCTCCACTTT.

The table lists this clone with a few counts. The chain has TRBV19 and TRBJ1-2; D is undetermined. The CDR3 has 15 residues. The germline V gene has CDR1 LNHDA and CDR2 SQIVND (reference sequence). V lost 6 bases to trimming and J lost 7 bases, with 21 bases between them. CDR3 nucleotides: TGTGCCAGTAGGGATGGGGTTGAGGGATCGGGTGGCTACACCTTC. It is translated as CASRDGVEGSGGYTF.